The entry below describes one T cell receptor beta chain. Antigen specificity is unknown. Some clones are missing from TCRdb's copy, which holds only in-frame ones; the method was immunoSEQ multiplex PCR. The table has around 68,000 clones, about 89% seen once. V shed 5 bases and J 5 bases; nucleotides not matched to a gene: 11. Germline CDR1 is MDHEN and CDR2 is SYDVKM. The CDR3 sequence is 16 residues long. The sample originates from a study of OX40 agonist ivuxolimab in advanced cancers. Looking at the study overall: Ivuxolimab, which is an agonistic anti-OX40 (CD134) antibody, was administered to the patients. Patients were dosed intravenously with ivuxolimab at 0.01 to 10 mg/kg every 2 weeks. Study-level findings and limits: Clonal expansion from baseline to week 6 occurred in both CD4+ and CD8+ T cells.

Blood sampling took place at baseline, cycle 4 day 1, and cycle 7 day 1. The V and J genes are TRBV28 and TRBJ1-2; 10 bases match TRBD1. The material was CD4+ or CD8+ T cells sorted from blood, obtained in a trial of the OX40 agonist ivuxolimab. The TCR was taken from an adult with an advanced solid tumor such as melanoma, head and neck, liver or kidney cancer. CDR3 sequence (DNA): TGTGCCAGCAGTGGAGTCGGGACAGGGGCAGGGTATGGCTACACCTTC. Its protein is CASSGVGTGAGYGYTF.